The TCR beta chain described here comes from a study of PD-1 and CTLA-4 blockade in melanoma. This CDR3 comprises 19 residues. In germline, CDR1 is LGHNA, CDR2 YNFKEQ. V shed 3 bases and J 4 bases; nucleotides not matched to a gene: 10. Sequencing used immunoSEQ multiplex PCR; TCRdb keeps in-frame clones, though not all of them. Of about 31,000 clones listed, about 88% were seen once; the top ten hold 5% to 6.5%. The source was CD8+ T cells from peripheral blood, collected from a patient given anti-PD-1 treatment. This TCR derives from a human donor with melanoma. The V gene is TRBV4-2, the J gene TRBJ2-1; 15 bases are a match to TRBD2. CDR3 sequence (DNA): TGTGCCAGCAGCCACTCGGGACTAGCGGGGGGACGAAATTACAATGAGCAGTTCTTC. It encodes CASSHSGLAGGRNYNEQFF.